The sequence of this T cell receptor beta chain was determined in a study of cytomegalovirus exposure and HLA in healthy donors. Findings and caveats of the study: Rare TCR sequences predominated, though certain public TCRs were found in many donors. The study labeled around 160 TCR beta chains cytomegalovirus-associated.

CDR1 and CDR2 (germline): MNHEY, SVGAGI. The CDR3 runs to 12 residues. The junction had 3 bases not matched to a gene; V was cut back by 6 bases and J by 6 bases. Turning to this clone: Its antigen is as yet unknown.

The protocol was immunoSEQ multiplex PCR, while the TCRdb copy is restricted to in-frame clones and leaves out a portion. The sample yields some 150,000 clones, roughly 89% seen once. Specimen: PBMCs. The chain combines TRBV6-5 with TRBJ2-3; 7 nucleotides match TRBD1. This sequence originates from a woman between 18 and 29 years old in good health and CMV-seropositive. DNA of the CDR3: TGTGCCAGCAGACCGACAGGGGATACGCAGTATTTT. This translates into CASRPTGDTQYF.